This entry is about one TCR beta chain. As yet, its antigen is unknown. Without the conserved terminal phenylalanine or tryptophan, this CDR3 likely stems from a read error. Construction of TCR beta libraries relied on iRepertoire HTBI primers and on Arm-PCR targeting CDR3 regions. TCRdb recomputed calls from the multiplex PCR reads with MiXCR, one row per CDR3 protein. The sample carries 400,000 to 500,000 distinct CDR3 sequences, about 17% recorded once. Noted time point: newly diagnosed GD, antithyroid drugs for less than 3 months. The TCR library was made from RNA that had been extracted from PBMCs in TRIzol. Germline V gene data show CDR1 as MNHEY and CDR2 as SMNVEV (reference sequence). The CDR3 is 16 amino acids. V lost 5 bases and J lost 1; bases outside the gene matches: 5. This specimen belongs to a study of regulatory T cells in long-lasting Graves disease. Study-level findings and limits: Patients with persistent disease shared under 3,500 public clonotypes, outpacing the approximately 950 shared by new patients. The study found lower TCR diversity in persistent Graves' patients than in newly diagnosed ones.

In addition, the sample was reused for a study of T cells in Graves' hyperthyroidism and ophthalmopathy. That study reports: HTBI primers drove first-round RT-PCR of the TCR CDR3.

This chain uses TRBV27 with TRBJ2-1, with 10 bases lining up with TRBD2. The TCR sequence derives from a young woman with Graves disease. Sequencing was performed on peripheral blood mononuclear cells (PBMCs), taken at new diagnosis, from a patient treated with antithyroid drugs. The CDR3 region is CASSDRTSGSYNEQFL. The CDR3 DNA reads as TGTGCCAGCAGTGATCGGACTAGCGGTTCCTACAATGAGCAGTTCCTC.